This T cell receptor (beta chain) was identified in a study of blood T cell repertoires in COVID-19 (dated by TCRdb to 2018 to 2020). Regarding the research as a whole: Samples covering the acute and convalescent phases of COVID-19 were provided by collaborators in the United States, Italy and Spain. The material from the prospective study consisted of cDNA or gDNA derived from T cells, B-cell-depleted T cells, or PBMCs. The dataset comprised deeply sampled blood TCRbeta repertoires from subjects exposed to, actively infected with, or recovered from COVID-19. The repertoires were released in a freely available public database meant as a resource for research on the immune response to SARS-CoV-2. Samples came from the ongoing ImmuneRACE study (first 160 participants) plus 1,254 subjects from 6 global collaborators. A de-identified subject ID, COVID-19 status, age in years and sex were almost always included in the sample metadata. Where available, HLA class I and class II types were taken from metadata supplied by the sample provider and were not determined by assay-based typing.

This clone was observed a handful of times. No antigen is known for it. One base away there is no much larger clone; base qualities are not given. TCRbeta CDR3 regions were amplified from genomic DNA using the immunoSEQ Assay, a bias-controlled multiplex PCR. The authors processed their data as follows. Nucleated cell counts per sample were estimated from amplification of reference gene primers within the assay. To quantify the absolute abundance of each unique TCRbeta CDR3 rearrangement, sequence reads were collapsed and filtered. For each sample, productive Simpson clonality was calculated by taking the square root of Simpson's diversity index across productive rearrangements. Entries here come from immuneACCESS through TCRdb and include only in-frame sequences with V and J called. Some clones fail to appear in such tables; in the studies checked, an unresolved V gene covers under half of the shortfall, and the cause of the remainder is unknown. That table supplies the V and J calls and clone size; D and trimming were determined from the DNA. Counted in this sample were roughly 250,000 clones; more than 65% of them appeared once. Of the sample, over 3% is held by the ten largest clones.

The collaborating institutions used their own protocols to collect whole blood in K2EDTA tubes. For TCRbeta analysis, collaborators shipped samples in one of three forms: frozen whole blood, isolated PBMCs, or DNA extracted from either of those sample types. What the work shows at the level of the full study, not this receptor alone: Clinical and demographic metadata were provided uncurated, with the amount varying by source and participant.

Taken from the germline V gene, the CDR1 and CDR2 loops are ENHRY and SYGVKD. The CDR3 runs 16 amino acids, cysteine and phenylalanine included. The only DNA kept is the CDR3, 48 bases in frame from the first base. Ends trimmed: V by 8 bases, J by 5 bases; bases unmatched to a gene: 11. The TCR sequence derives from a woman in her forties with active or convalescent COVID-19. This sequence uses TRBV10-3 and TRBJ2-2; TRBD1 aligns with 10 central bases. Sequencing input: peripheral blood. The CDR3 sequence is CAIPRVDRGATGELFF. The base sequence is TGTGCCATCCCCCGGGTGGACAGGGGGGCTACCGGGGAGCTGTTTTTT.